These T cell receptor beta chains were read from a single sample in a study of graft-versus-host responses after intestinal transplantation. The assay was immunoSEQ multiplex PCR, and TCRdb's table has in-frame clones only and misses some. Counted here are 7,500 to 10,000 clones, about 90% occurring once; the ten biggest clones make up 2.3%. Sequences were derived from PBMCs, sampled around 47 days after intestinal transplant. These receptors were collected from a human patient who received an intestinal transplant, so some T cells may come from the graft donor. CDR3s include the opening cysteine and the closing phenylalanine or tryptophan. Fields, in order: J gene, V gene, CDR3 length, D gene, clone size, CDR3 protein, CDR3 DNA. D genes are given only for firm matches. Clone size is given for some rows only: seen once, a few or many times, or a class if the clone is expanded.

J: TRBJ2-1
V: TRBV12-5
length: 14
D: -
size: -
CDR3: CASGLEPTYNEQFF
DNA: TGTGCTAGTGGTTTGGAGCCCACCTACAATGAGCAGTTCTTC

J: TRBJ2-3
V: TRBV11-3
length: 15
D: TRBD1
size: once
CDR3: CASNHHGQEADTQYF
DNA: TGTGCCAGCAACCACCACGGACAGGAGGCAGATACGCAGTATTTT

J: TRBJ1-2
V: TRBV5-6
length: 16
D: -
size: -
CDR3: CASSADAGLGWYGYTF
DNA: TGTGCCAGCAGCGCAGATGCGGGGCTAGGTTGGTATGGCTACACCTTC

J: TRBJ2-7
V: TRBV10-1
length: 13
D: TRBD2
size: -
CDR3: CASSISGENEQYF
DNA: TGCGCCAGCAGTATTAGCGGGGAGAACGAGCAGTACTTC

J: TRBJ2-3
V: TRBV11-2
length: 14
D: -
size: -
CDR3: CASSLGLVTDTQYF
DNA: TGTGCCAGCAGCTTAGGGCTAGTTACAGATACGCAGTATTTT

J: TRBJ2-3
V: TRBV7-9
length: 16
D: -
size: -
CDR3: CASSSQRGGGTDTQYF
DNA: TGTGCCAGCAGCTCCCAACGTGGCGGGGGCACAGATACGCAGTATTTT

J: TRBJ2-1
V: TRBV9
length: 12
D: -
size: -
CDR3: CASSVGRGEQFF
DNA: TGTGCCAGCAGCGTAGGGAGAGGCGAGCAGTTCTTC

J: TRBJ2-7
V: TRBV12-5
length: 17
D: TRBD2
size: -
CDR3: CASAPPRGASGRNEQYF
DNA: TGTGCTAGTGCTCCCCCTCGAGGGGCTAGCGGGAGAAACGAGCAGTACTTC

J: TRBJ2-3
V: TRBV11-2
length: 15
D: -
size: -
CDR3: CASTFRRERADTQYF
DNA: TGTGCCAGCACCTTCCGCAGGGAAAGGGCAGATACGCAGTATTTT

J: TRBJ2-7
V: TRBV5-4
length: 14
D: -
size: -
CDR3: CASSLVSGDHEQYF
DNA: TGTGCCAGCAGCTTGGTATCCGGGGACCACGAGCAGTACTTC

J: TRBJ2-7
V: TRBV29-1
length: 13
D: TRBD2
size: -
CDR3: CSVRLAGAYEQYF
DNA: TGCAGCGTCCGACTAGCGGGAGCCTACGAGCAGTACTTC

J: TRBJ2-7
V: TRBV5-6
length: 14
D: -
size: -
CDR3: CASSLDISSYEQYF
DNA: TGTGCCAGCAGCTTGGACATTAGCTCCTACGAGCAGTACTTC

J: TRBJ1-6
V: TRBV19
length: 14
D: -
size: -
CDR3: CASSMTAYNSPLHF
DNA: TGTGCCAGTAGTATGACAGCCTATAATTCACCCCTCCACTTT

J: TRBJ1-1
V: TRBV5-6
length: 13
D: -
size: -
CDR3: CASNLLAGTGAFF
DNA: TGTGCCAGCAACCTATTGGCGGGGACGGGAGCTTTCTTT

J: TRBJ1-1
V: TRBV28
length: 17
D: -
size: -
CDR3: CASSLYGRWTENTEAFF
DNA: TGTGCCAGCAGTTTATATGGGCGGTGGACAGAGAACACTGAAGCTTTCTTT

J: TRBJ1-5
V: TRBV6-5
length: 13
D: -
size: -
CDR3: CASSYAGDQPQHF
DNA: TGTGCCAGCAGTTACGCGGGGGATCAGCCCCAGCATTTT